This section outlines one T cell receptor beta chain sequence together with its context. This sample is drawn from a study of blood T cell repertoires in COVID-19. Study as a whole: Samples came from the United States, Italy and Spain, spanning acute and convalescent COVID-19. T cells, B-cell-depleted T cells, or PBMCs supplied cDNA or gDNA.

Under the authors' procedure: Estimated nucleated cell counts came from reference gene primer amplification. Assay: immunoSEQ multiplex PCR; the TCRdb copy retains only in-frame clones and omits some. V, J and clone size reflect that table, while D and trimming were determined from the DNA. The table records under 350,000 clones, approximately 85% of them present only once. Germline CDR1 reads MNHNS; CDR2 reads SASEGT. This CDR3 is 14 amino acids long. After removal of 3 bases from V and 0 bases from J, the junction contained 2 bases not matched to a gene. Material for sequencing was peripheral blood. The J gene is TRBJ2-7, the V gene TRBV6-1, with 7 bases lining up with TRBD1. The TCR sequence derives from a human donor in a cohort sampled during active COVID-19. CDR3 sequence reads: CASSDRDSSYEQYF. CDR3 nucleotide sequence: TGTGCCAGCAGTGATAGGGACAGCTCCTACGAGCAGTACTTC.